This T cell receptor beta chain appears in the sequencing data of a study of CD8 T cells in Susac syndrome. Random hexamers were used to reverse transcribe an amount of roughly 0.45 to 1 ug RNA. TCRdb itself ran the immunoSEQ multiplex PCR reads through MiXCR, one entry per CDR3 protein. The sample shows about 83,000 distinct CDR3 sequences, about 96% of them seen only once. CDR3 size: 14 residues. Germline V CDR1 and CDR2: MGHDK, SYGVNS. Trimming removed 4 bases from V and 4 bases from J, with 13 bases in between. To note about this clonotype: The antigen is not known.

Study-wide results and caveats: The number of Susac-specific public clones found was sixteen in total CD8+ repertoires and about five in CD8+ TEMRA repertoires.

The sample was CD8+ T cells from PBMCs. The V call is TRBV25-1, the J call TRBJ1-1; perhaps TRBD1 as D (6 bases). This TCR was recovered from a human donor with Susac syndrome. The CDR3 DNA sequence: TGTGCCAGCAGTGCTACAGGGTTACGCACTGAAGCTTTCTTT. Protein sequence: CASSATGLRTEAFF.